The 29 T cell receptor beta chains below were found in one sample sequenced in a study of shared clonotypes between healthy human individuals. Libraries were prepared by immunoSEQ multiplex PCR; TCRdb keeps only in-frame clonotypes and omits some of them. In the table there are some 2 million clones, 85% to 95% of which are singletons. Positively selected for CCR7, the CD45RO-negative cells used as naive CD8 cells excluded terminally differentiated effector memory CD45RA+ cells. Sequenced input: naive CD8+ T cells sorted from blood. All receptors derive from a young man in good health.

The chain combines TRBV29-1 with TRBJ2-1; D is possibly TRBD2 (5 bases). The V and J ends lost 7 bases and 6 bases respectively, with 13 bases between them. The CDR3 is 12 amino acids. The germline V gene encodes CDR1 SQVTM and CDR2 ANQGSEA. CDR3 sequence (DNA): TGCAGCGCCCGAGGGCAGATCAATGAGCAGTTCTTC. Amino acid sequence: CSARGQINEQFF.

The chain combines TRBV5-1 with TRBJ1-2, with D maybe TRBD1 (5 bases). Germline-derived CDR1 and CDR2 are SGHRS and YFSETQ. The V end lost 4 bases, the J end lost 5 bases, and 12 bases lay between the germline ends. The CDR3 has 13 amino acids. In DNA form, the CDR3 reads TGCGCCAGCAGCCCGGGACCGCTGTATGGCTACACCTTC. It specifies CASSPGPLYGYTF.

The chain couples TRBV6-5 to TRBJ2-7; D unresolved. The V and J ends lost 2 bases and 5 bases respectively, with 10 bases between them. Germline V gene lookup returns CDR1 MNHEY and CDR2 SVGAGI. This CDR3 has 13 amino acids. The CDR3 here is CASSYEAEDEQYF. The CDR3 region has the DNA TGTGCCAGCAGTTACGAGGCAGAAGACGAGCAGTACTTC.

V and J are TRBV4-3 and TRBJ2-7, with 8 bases matching TRBD2. After removal of 0 bases from V and 0 bases from J, the junction contained 4 bases not matched to a gene. The germline gives CDR1 LGHNA, CDR2 YSLEER. The CDR3 has 16 amino acids. CDR3 in DNA: TGCGCCAGCAGCCAAGACAGCGGGAGCCGCTCCTACGAGCAGTACTTC. The encoded protein is CASSQDSGSRSYEQYF.

The V call is TRBV6-5, the J call TRBJ2-1, with TRBD2 identical over 13 bases. V dropped 0 bases and J dropped 9; count of bases not matched to a gene: 5. The CDR3 contains 16 residues. Germline CDR1 MNHEY, CDR2 SVGAGI. For the CDR3, the DNA is TGTGCCAGCAGTTACTCCGGGACTAGCGGGAACGTTGAGCAGTTCTTC. It translates to CASSYSGTSGNVEQFF.

Worth noting for this clone: This same CDR3 is encoded by further DNA sequences in the sample. This chain uses TRBV7-6 with TRBJ2-7; D is unclear. The germline V gene encodes CDR1 SGHVS and CDR2 FNYEAQ. Trimming pared 4 bases from V and 1 base from J, leaving 8 bases between. This CDR3 spans 13 amino acids. The CDR3 nucleotides read TGTGCCAGCAGCTCGGACGGGTCCTACGAGCAGTACTTC. Translating gives CASSSDGSYEQYF.

CDR3 DNA sequence: TGCGCCAGCAGCGACAGATCCTACGAGCAGTACTTC. Protein sequence: CASSDRSYEQYF. The V gene is TRBV4-1, the J gene TRBJ2-7; tentatively, D is TRBD1 (5 bases). Trimming cost V 5 bases and J 1 base, with 6 bases left between them. Germline CDR1 is MGHRA and CDR2 is YSYEKL. The CDR3 totals 12 residues.

This sequence joins TRBV7-9 and TRBJ1-2; 9 nucleotides agree with TRBD1. With V trimmed by 5 bases and J by 7 bases, 11 bases remained unmatched. The CDR3 is 15 residues long. Germline CDR1 SEHNR, CDR2 FQNEAQ (reference sequence). CDR3 protein: CASSLHRDRERGYTF. The CDR3 DNA reads as TGTGCCAGCAGCCTTCACCGGGACAGGGAACGTGGCTACACCTTC.

This clone has only one observation. The rearrangement uses TRBV5-1 and TRBJ1-6; no clear D. This CDR3 has 17 residues. Germline V gene sequence: CDR1 SGHRS, CDR2 YFSETQ. The V gene lost 0 bases and the J gene lost 0 bases, with 10 bases spanning the gap. DNA for the CDR3: TGCGCCAGCAGCTTGGAAGTGGCGAGCTCCTATAATTCACCCCTCCACTTT. Residues: CASSLEVASSYNSPLHF.

On this clone: The same CDR3 also results from other DNA sequences found in this sample. The chain uses TRBV7-9 and TRBJ1-2; perhaps TRBD1 as D (5 bases). Germline V gene data show CDR1 as SEHNR and CDR2 as FQNEAQ (reference sequence). This CDR3 contains 14 residues. Trimming took off 2 bases at V and 0 bases at J, with 7 bases between the two ends. Here the CDR3 DNA reads TGTGCCAGCAGCTTATCGACAGCTAACTATGGCTACACCTTC. Translated: CASSLSTANYGYTF.

The rearrangement links TRBV27 to TRBJ2-7; TRBD2 agrees at 12 bases. Unmatched junction bases numbered 10, after V lost 5 bases and J lost 8 bases. Germline V gives CDR1 MNHEY, CDR2 SMNVEV (reference sequence). The CDR3 runs to 15 residues. The CDR3 nucleotides read TGTGCCAGCAGTCCTGGACTAGCGGGGTTAAGCAAGCAGTACTTC. Translating gives CASSPGLAGLSKQYF.

The V gene is TRBV5-6, the J gene TRBJ1-2; a weak D match, TRBD1 (6 bases). The CDR3 covers 18 residues. Germline-derived CDR1 and CDR2 are SGHDT and YYEEEE. Trimming removed 0 bases from V and 5 bases from J, with 23 bases in between. CDR3 in amino acids: CASSLEEAGDPIGYGYTF. The CDR3 nucleotides are TGTGCCAGCAGCTTGGAAGAGGCAGGGGACCCAATAGGGTATGGCTACACCTTC.

This clone has only one observation. The rearrangement links TRBV27 to TRBJ2-1, with TRBD1 matching over 7 bases. Trimming cost V 6 bases and J 3 bases; bases outside gene matches: 5. CDR1 and CDR2 (germline): MNHEY, SMNVEV (reference sequence). The CDR3 runs to 14 residues. The CDR3 sequence: CASRPGGFYNEQFF. As DNA, the CDR3 is TGTGCCAGCAGGCCAGGGGGATTCTACAATGAGCAGTTCTTC.

The rearrangement joins TRBV6-5 to TRBJ2-7, with D perhaps matching TRBD2 (6 bases). Between the trimmed V and J ends, which lost 1 base and 3 bases, there was a span of 10 bases. The CDR3 length is 14 residues. From germline, CDR1 is MNHEY and CDR2 SVGAGI. The CDR3 DNA reads TGTGCCAGCAGTTACTACGGCGGGAACTACGAGCAGTACTTC. Translating it yields CASSYYGGNYEQYF.

V is TRBV15 and J is TRBJ2-1; 7 positions match TRBD2. Germline-derived CDR1 and CDR2 are LNHNV and YYDKDF (reference sequence). The CDR3 spans 16 residues. V lost 5 bases to trimming and J lost 3 bases; unmatched junction nucleotides: 10. In DNA, the CDR3 is TGTGCCACCAGCGAGAGGGCGGGAGAGGGCTACAATGAGCAGTTCTTC. Protein sequence: CATSERAGEGYNEQFF.

The chain combines TRBV5-6 with TRBJ2-2; D ambiguous. V was trimmed by 4 bases and J by 3 bases, leaving 16 bases between them. The CDR3 loop spans 16 amino acids. The germline CDR1 and CDR2 sequences are SGHDT and YYEEEE. CDR3 nucleotide sequence: TGTGCCAGCAGCCCCGCGATTTCGTGGCACACCGGGGAGCTGTTTTTT. The encoded protein is CASSPAISWHTGELFF. Based on the CDR3 plus reference TRBV5-6 and TRBJ2-2, the full variable domain is DAGVTQSPTHLIKTRGQQVTLRCSPKSGHDTVSWYQQALGQGPQFIFQYYEEEERQRGNFPDRFSGHQFPNYSSELNVNALLLGDSALYLCASSPAISWHTGELFFGEGSRLTVL.

This chain links TRBV5-1 with TRBJ2-7, with 7 nucleotides matching TRBD1. In germline, CDR1 is SGHRS, CDR2 YFSETQ. V shed 0 bases, J shed 4 bases, and the junction held 7 bases outside the gene matches. The CDR3 covers 15 residues. The CDR3 here is CASSLAQGTLYEQYF. The CDR3 region has the DNA TGCGCCAGCAGCTTGGCACAGGGGACCCTATACGAGCAGTACTTC.

V gene TRBV4-3 combines with J gene TRBJ1-1; no reliable D call. The ends were cut back, 0 bases at V and 4 bases at J, with 9 bases in the middle. Germline V gives CDR1 LGHNA, CDR2 YSLEER. The CDR3 contains 14 residues. The CDR3 region has the DNA TGCGCCAGCAGCCAAGAGGAGGGAGTCACTGAAGCTTTCTTT. It translates to CASSQEEGVTEAFF.

Regarding this clone: The identical CDR3 is also encoded by other nucleotide sequences in the sample. The chain combines TRBV27 with TRBJ2-5; possibly TRBD1 for D (6 bases). This CDR3 is built from 14 residues. V was shortened by 3 bases and J by 2 bases, with 10 bases between the two germline ends. Germline lookup yields CDR1 MNHEY and CDR2 SMNVEV (reference sequence). CDR3 DNA sequence: TGTGCCAGCAGTTTCCAGGGGTATCAAGAGACCCAGTACTTC. Its protein product is CASSFQGYQETQYF.

The chain uses TRBV27 and TRBJ2-1; D gene uncertain. Germline V gives CDR1 MNHEY, CDR2 SMNVEV (reference sequence). The CDR3 loop spans 14 amino acids. V was cut by 3 bases and J by 6 bases, with 12 bases left in between. CDR3 protein: CASSLSEIFNEQFF. The DNA of the CDR3 is TGTGCCAGCAGTTTGAGTGAGATCTTCAATGAGCAGTTCTTC.

This chain uses TRBV11-2 with TRBJ2-7, with a possible D match to TRBD2 (5 bases). The germline V gene encodes CDR1 SGHAT and CDR2 FQNNGV. The CDR3 covers 15 residues. V was clipped by 7 bases and J by 3 bases, with 19 bases between them. CDR3 in DNA: TGTGCCAGCACCCTAGCTTACGCAGGTGGCTACGAGCAGTACTTC. Translating gives CASTLAYAGGYEQYF.

V usage is TRBV11-2 and J usage is TRBJ2-1; 11 bases match TRBD2. The CDR3 covers 15 residues. Germline lookup yields CDR1 SGHAT and CDR2 FQNNGV. Trimming at V came to 7 bases and at J to 3 bases, leaving 5 bases not matched to a gene. The chain's CDR3 is CASNPGLAGYNEQFF. DNA of the CDR3: TGTGCCAGCAACCCTGGACTAGCGGGCTACAATGAGCAGTTCTTC.

The chain combines TRBV9 with TRBJ2-2, with D possibly being TRBD2 (6 bases). CDR3 length equals 17 residues. V lost 4 bases to trimming and J lost 8 bases, with 24 bases between them. Germline V gives CDR1 SGDLS, CDR2 YYNGEE. CDR3 sequence reads: CASSTPLGPVGRGELFF. The CDR3 nucleotides are TGTGCCAGCAGCACCCCGTTGGGGCCGGTTGGGAGGGGGGAGCTGTTTTTT.

The chain has TRBV6-6 and TRBJ2-2; TRBD2 matches 11 bases. The CDR3 is 14 residues long. Per the germline V gene, CDR1 is MNHNY and CDR2 is SVGAGI (reference sequence). V lost 4 bases to trimming and J lost 6 bases; unmatched junction nucleotides: 1. Here the CDR3 reads CASSSGLAAGELFF. For the CDR3, the DNA is TGTGCCAGCAGTTCGGGACTAGCGGCCGGGGAGCTGTTTTTT.

The chain couples TRBV6-6 to TRBJ1-2; 8 bases agree with TRBD1. The CDR3 has 13 amino acids. Per germline, CDR1 MNHNY and CDR2 SVGAGI (reference sequence). J lost 10 bases, V lost 2 bases, and 6 bases had no gene match. The CDR3 sequence: CASSYGPQGAYTF. Here the CDR3 DNA reads TGTGCCAGCAGTTACGGCCCCCAGGGGGCCTACACCTTC.

This chain links TRBV6-6 with TRBJ2-3; TRBD1 matches 7 bases. CDR1 MNHNY and CDR2 SVGAGI come from the germline V gene (reference sequence). CDR3 length equals 14 residues. J gave up 0 bases and V 6 bases, and 3 bases lay outside the gene matches. CDR3 residues: CASSLGQSTDTQYF. The CDR3 nucleotides are TGTGCCAGCAGCCTGGGACAGAGCACAGATACGCAGTATTTT.

The V gene is TRBV11-3, the J gene TRBJ1-5; D is undetermined. CDR1 SGHNT and CDR2 YENEEA come from the germline V gene. The CDR3 is 15 amino acids. V lost 6 bases and J 0 bases, leaving 12 bases between the germline ends. The CDR3 reads CASSIVDHSNQPQHF. CDR3 bases: TGTGCCAGCAGTATTGTGGACCATAGCAATCAGCCCCAGCATTTT.

CDR3 sequence reads: CASSTGQGLAGETQYF. The CDR3 nucleotides read TGTGCCAGCAGCACAGGACAGGGTTTAGCGGGAGAGACCCAGTACTTC. The chain carries TRBV11-2 and TRBJ2-5, with a tentative D call TRBD1 (8 bases). The ends were cut back, 5 bases at V and 4 bases at J, with 20 bases in the middle. The CDR3 runs 16 residues. Germline V lookup: CDR1 SGHAT, CDR2 FQNNGV.

The chain uses TRBV6-5 and TRBJ1-2; no definite D call. Germline V gene data show CDR1 as MNHEY and CDR2 as SVGAGI. The CDR3 consists of 16 residues. V lost 0 bases and J lost 1, with 12 bases in between. The CDR3 region is CASSYSKLGVNYGYTF. The CDR3 DNA sequence: TGTGCCAGCAGTTACTCGAAGCTGGGAGTTAACTATGGCTACACCTTC.